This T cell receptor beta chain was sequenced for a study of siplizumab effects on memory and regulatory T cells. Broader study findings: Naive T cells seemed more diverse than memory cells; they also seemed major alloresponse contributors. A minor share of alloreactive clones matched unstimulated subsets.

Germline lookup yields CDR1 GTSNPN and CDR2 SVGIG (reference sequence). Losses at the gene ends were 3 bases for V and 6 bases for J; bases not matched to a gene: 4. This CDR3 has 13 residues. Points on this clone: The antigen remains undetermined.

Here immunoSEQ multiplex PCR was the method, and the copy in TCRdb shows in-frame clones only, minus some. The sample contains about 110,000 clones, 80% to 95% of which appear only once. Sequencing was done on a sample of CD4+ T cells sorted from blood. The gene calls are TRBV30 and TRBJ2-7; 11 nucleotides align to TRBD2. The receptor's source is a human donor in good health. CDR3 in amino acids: CAWRTSGTSEQYF. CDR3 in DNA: TGTGCCTGGAGGACTAGCGGGACATCCGAGCAGTACTTC.